These T cell receptor beta chains were read from a single sample in a study of OX40 agonist ivuxolimab in advanced cancers. Sequenced by immunoSEQ multiplex PCR; TCRdb stores in-frame clones only, minus some. This table has about 67,000 clones, 80% appearing once. The specimen comprised CD4+ or CD8+ T cells sorted from blood, sampled in a trial of the OX40 agonist ivuxolimab. These receptors originate from an adult with an advanced solid tumor such as melanoma, head and neck, liver or kidney cancer. CDR3s leave out the opening cysteine and the closing phenylalanine or tryptophan.

v_gene,j_gene,CDR3aa
TRBV29-1,TRBJ2-3,SGRIAGVSDTQY
TRBV18,TRBJ1-2,ASSPGYLQTRYGYT
TRBV5-1,TRBJ2-5,ASSFRTSGGKETQY
TRBV5-5,TRBJ2-7,ASSSLAGGPLEQY
TRBV6-1,TRBJ1-2,ASRTNGVIFYGYT
TRBV29-1,TRBJ1-3,SGGTGGSGNTIY
TRBV5-1,TRBJ2-2,ASSSIAGELF
TRBV4-2,TRBJ1-5,ASSQDRAEYSNQPQH
TRBV7-9,TRBJ2-2,ASSRSETNTGELF
TRBV6-5,TRBJ1-5,ASNLGQENQPQH
TRBV7-2,TRBJ2-5,ASSSGQGGETQY
TRBV2,TRBJ2-1,ASIERSGRRNEQF
TRBV4-1,TRBJ2-3,ASSQVGGAVPDTQY
TRBV7-2,TRBJ1-3,ASSTAVSGNTIY
TRBV27,TRBJ1-1,ASSFTMNTEAF
TRBV10-2,TRBJ2-5,ASSESGAQETQY
TRBV29-1,TRBJ1-1,SVEQGSGTEAF